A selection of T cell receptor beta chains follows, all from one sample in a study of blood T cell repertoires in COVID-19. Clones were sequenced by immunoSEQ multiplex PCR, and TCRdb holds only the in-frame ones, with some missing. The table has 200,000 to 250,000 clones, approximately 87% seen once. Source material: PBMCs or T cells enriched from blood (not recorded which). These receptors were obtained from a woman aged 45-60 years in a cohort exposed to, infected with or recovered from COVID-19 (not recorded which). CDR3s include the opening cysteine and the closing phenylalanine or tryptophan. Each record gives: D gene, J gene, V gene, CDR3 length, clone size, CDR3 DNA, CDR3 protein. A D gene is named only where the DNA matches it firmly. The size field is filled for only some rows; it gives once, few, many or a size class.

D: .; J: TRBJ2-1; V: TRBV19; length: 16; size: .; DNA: TGTGCCAGTAGTGCAAACAGGGGGACTACCTACAATGAGCAGTTCTTC; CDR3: CASSANRGTTYNEQFF
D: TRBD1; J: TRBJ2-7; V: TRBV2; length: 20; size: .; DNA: TGTGCCAGCATCTTTTCTCCGAACAAACTTAGGGACAGGATTACCTACGAGCAGTACTTC; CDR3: CASIFSPNKLRDRITYEQYF
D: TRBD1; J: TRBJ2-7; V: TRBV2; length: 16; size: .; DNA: TGTGCCAGCAGTGAGGGGCTATCCGGGACAGGGGTTCATAGGTACTTC; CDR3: CASSEGLSGTGVHRYF
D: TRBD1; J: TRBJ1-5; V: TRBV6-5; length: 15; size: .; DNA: TGTGCCAGCAGCCAGACAGGGGTTAGCAATCAGCCCCAGCATTTT; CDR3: CASSQTGVSNQPQHF
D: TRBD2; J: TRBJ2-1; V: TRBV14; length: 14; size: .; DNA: TGTGCCAGCAGTTATCGCGGGGGGGCCGGTGAGCAGTTCTTC; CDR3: CASSYRGGAGEQFF
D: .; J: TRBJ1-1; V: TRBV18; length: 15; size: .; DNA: TGTGCCAGCTCACCGGGGGACTCCTTGAACACTGAAGCTTTCTTT; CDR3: CASSPGDSLNTEAFF
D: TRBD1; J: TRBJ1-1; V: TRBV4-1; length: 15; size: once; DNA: TGCGCCAGCAGCCCGCCGGGACAGGGGAGAACTGAAGCTTTCTTT; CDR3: CASSPPGQGRTEAFF
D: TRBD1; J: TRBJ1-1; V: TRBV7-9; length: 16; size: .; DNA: TGTGCCAGCAGCTTAGGCAGGGGGTATGTGAACACTGAAGCTTTCTTT; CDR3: CASSLGRGYVNTEAFF
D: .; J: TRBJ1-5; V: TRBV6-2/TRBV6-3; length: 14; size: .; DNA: TGTGCCAGCAGTTACGTGGGGGGTCCTCAGCCCCAGCATTTT; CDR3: CASSYVGGPQPQHF
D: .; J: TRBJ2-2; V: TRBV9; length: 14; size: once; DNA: TGTGCCAGTAGGGGGGGCCCCAACACCGGGGAGCTGTTTTTT; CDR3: CASRGGPNTGELFF
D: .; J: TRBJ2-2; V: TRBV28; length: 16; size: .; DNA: TGTGCCAGCAGTTTTTCCTCACCCTATAACACCGGGGAGCTGTTTTTT; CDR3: CASSFSSPYNTGELFF